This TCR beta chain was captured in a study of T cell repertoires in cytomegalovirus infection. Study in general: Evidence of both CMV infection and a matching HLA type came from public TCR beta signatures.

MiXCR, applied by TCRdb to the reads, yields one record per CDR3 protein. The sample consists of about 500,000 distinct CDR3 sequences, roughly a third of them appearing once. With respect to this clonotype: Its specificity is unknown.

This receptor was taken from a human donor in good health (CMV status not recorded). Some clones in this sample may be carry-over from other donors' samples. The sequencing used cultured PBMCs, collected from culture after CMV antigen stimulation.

CDR3 nucleotides: TGTGCCAGCAGTTATAACGTCAATGAGCAGTTCTTC. It specifies CASSYNVNEQFF. The V call is TRBV6-2 or TRBV6-3, the J call TRBJ2-1; no firm D call. Germline values: CDR1 MNHEY, CDR2 SVGEGT. The CDR3 has 12 amino acids. Trimming pared 3 bases from V and 6 bases from J, leaving 6 bases between.